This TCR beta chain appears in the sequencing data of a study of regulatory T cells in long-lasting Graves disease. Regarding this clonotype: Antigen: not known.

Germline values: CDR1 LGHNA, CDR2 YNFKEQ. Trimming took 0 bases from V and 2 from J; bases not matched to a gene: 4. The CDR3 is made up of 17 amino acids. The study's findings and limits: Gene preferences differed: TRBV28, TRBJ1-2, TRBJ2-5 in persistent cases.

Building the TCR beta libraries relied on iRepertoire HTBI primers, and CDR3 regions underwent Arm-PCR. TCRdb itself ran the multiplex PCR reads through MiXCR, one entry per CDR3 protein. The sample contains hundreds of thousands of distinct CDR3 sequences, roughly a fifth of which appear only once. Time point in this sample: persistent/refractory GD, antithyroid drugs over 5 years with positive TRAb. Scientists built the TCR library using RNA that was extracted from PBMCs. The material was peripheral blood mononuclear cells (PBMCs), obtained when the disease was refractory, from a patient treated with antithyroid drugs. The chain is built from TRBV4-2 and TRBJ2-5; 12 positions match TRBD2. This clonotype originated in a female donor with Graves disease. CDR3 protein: CASSQEGTSGLQETQYF. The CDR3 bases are TGTGCCAGCAGCCAAGAGGGGACTAGCGGGTTACAAGAGACCCAGTACTTC.